This T cell receptor (beta chain) stems from a study of vaccination and CD4 T cells after COVID-19. Study as a whole: Every participant had a vaccine, which was either BNT162b2 or mRNA-1273, given in two doses. At a median about 78 days (range 14 to 241) after dose two, post-vaccine samples were obtained. SARS-CoV-2, HCoV-NL63, HCoV-OC43 and HCoV-229E supplied the overlapping spike peptides used to stimulate cells.

Treatment: approximately 10-day PBMC culture with coronavirus spike peptide pools or control peptides (ViraFEST assay). Details on this clonotype: Its target is not known.

Trimming shortened V by 2 bases and J by 2 bases, and 6 bases separated the two germline ends. The CDR3 runs 13 residues. CDR1 is SGHTS, CDR2 YDEGEE, per germline. Overall study findings and caveats: Clonotypes reactive to SARS-CoV-2 had a median that went up from approximately 21 to 38, but not significantly.

The Oncomine TCR Beta short-read assay generated sequence data from the DNA of cultured CD4+ T cells. TCRdb redid the calling of the PCR reads with MiXCR, one entry per CDR3 protein. The sample yields 17,000 or so distinct CDR3 sequences, 40% to 50% seen once. Sequencing used CD4+ T cells from blood, cultured in vitro, obtained before SARS-CoV-2 vaccination. The TCR comes from a human donor who had recovered from COVID-19. The chain couples TRBV5-8 to TRBJ2-3; D unresolved. CDR3 region: CASSFPPTDTQYF. The DNA of the CDR3 is TGTGCCAGCAGCTTTCCTCCCACAGATACGCAGTATTTT.